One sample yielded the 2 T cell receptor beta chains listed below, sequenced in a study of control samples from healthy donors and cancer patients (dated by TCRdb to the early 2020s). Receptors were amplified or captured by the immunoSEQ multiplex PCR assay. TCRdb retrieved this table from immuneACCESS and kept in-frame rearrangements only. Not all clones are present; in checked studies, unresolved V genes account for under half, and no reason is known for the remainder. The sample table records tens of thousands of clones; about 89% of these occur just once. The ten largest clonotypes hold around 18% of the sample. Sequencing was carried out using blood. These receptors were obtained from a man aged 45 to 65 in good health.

CDR3 sequence: CASRSASSGNTIYF. The CDR3 region has the DNA TGTGCCAGTCGCAGCGCCAGCTCTGGAAACACCATATATTTT. The genes are TRBV19 and TRBJ1-3; no clear D. This CDR3 is 14 amino acids long. V was cut by 8 bases and J by 0 bases, with 11 bases left in between. The V gene's germline CDR1 is LNHDA and CDR2 SQIVND (reference sequence).

The CDR3: CASTSAGAYEQYV. The CDR3 coding sequence is TGTGCCAGCACCTCGGCGGGAGCCTACGAGCAGTACGTC. This rearrangement joins TRBV28 to TRBJ2-7; 7 nucleotides match TRBD2. Germline V lookup: CDR1 MDHEN, CDR2 SYDVKM. Trimming at V came to 7 bases and at J to 2 bases, leaving 5 bases not matched to a gene. The CDR3 is made up of 13 amino acids.